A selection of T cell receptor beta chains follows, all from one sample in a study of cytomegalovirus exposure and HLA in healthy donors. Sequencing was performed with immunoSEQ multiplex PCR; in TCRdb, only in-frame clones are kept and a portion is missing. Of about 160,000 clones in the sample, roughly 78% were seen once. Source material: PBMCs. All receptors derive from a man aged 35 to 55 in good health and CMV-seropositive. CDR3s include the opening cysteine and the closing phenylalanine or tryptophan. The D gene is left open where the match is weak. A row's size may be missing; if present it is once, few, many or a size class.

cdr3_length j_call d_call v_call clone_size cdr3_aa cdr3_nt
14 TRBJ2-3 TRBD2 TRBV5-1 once CASSPGGPRDTQYF TGCGCCAGCAGCCCGGGGGGGCCGAGGGATACGCAGTATTTT
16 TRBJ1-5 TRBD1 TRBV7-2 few CASSLPGQGISQPQHF TGTGCCAGCAGCTTACCGGGACAGGGGATTAGTCAGCCCCAGCATTTT
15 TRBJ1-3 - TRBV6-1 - CASSQDLGSGNTIYF TGTGCCAGCAGCCAGGACTTAGGCTCTGGAAACACCATATATTTT
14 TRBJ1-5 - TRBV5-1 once CASSTGGSNQPQHF TGCGCCAGCAGCACGGGAGGGTCCAATCAGCCCCAGCATTTT
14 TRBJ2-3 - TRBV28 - CASSLGSSTDTQYF TGTGCCAGCAGTTTGGGCAGCAGCACAGATACGCAGTATTTT
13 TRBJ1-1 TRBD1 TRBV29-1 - CSAQQGMFTEAFF TGCAGCGCCCAACAGGGGATGTTCACTGAAGCTTTCTTT
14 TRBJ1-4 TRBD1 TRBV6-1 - CASSSQGSNEKLFF TGTGCCAGCAGCTCACAGGGGTCCAATGAAAAACTGTTTTTT
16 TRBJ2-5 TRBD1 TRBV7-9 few CSSSFLSTGGRETQYF TGTTCCAGCAGCTTTCTTTCGACAGGGGGTCGGGAGACCCAGTACTTC
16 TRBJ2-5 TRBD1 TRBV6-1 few CASSEATGERGETQYF TGTGCCAGCAGTGAAGCAACAGGGGAAAGAGGAGAGACCCAGTACTTC
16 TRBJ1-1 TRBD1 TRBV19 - CASSPGTGGRNTEAFF TGTGCCAGTAGTCCGGGGACAGGGGGCAGGAACACTGAAGCTTTCTTT
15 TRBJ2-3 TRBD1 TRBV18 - CASSPPGQATDTQYF TGTGCCAGCTCACCACCGGGACAGGCCACAGATACGCAGTATTTT
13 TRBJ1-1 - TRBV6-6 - CASSYSKPPEAFF TGTGCCAGCAGTTACTCGAAGCCACCTGAAGCTTTCTTT
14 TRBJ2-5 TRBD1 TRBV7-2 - CASSLWTGEETQYF TGTGCCAGCAGCCTCTGGACAGGGGAAGAGACCCAGTACTTC
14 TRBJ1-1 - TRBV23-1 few CASSPMAVNTEAFF TGCGCCAGCAGCCCCATGGCAGTGAACACTGAAGCTTTCTTT
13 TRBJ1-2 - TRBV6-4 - CASSPTGSGGYTF TGTGCCAGCAGCCCCACAGGGTCTGGAGGCTACACCTTC
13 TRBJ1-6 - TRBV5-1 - CASSRQVNSPLHF TGCGCCAGCAGTCGACAGGTCAATTCACCCCTCCACTTT
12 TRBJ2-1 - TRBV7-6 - CASSPDRDTHFF TGTGCCAGCAGCCCGGACCGGGACACGCATTTCTTC
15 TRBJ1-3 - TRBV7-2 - CASSSGHLRGNTIYF TGTGCCAGCAGCTCAGGACACCTGAGGGGAAACACCATATATTTT
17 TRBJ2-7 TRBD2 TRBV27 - CASSPLLQPAGGYEQYF TGTGCCAGCAGTCCCCTCCTTCAGCCGGCGGGGGGCTACGAGCAGTACTTC
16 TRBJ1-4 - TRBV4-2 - CASSQYAGEGGEKLFF TGTGCCAGCAGCCAATACGCGGGGGAAGGGGGTGAAAAACTGTTTTTT
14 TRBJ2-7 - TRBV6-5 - CASSYGQASYEQYF TGTGCCAGCAGTTACGGGCAGGCCTCCTACGAGCAGTACTTC
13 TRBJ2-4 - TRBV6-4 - CAGRAEGKNIQYF TGTGCCGGGCGGGCGGAGGGGAAAAACATTCAGTACTTC
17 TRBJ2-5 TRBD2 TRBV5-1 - CASRTGASGGAQETQYF TGCGCCAGCAGGACGGGGGCTAGCGGGGGGGCACAAGAGACCCAGTACTTC
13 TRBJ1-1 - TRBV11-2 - CASVPGGGTEAFF TGTGCCAGCGTCCCGGGAGGAGGCACTGAAGCTTTCTTT
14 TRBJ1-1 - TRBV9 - CASSVLGGDTEAFF TGTGCCAGCAGCGTCTTAGGCGGGGACACTGAAGCTTTCTTT
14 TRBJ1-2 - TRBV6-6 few CASSSSRGRGASSF TGTGCCAGCAGTTCGTCGCGGGGTAGAGGGGCCTCCTCCTTC
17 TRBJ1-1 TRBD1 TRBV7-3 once CASSLFGPRDRDTEAFF TGTGCCAGCAGCTTATTCGGGCCACGGGACAGGGACACTGAAGCTTTCTTT
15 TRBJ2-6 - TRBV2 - CASSEWASGANVLTF TGTGCCAGCAGTGAATGGGCCTCTGGGGCCAACGTCCTGACTTTC
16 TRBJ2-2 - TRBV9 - CASSPGRIGGTGELFF TGTGCCAGCAGCCCCGGCAGGATAGGAGGGACCGGGGAGCTGTTTTTT
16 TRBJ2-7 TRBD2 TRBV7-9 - CASSPSFSGGGYEQYF TGTGCCAGCAGCCCCTCCTTTAGCGGGGGGGGGTACGAGCAGTACTTC
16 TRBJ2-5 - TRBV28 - CASSLWGSTGKETQYF TGTGCCAGCAGTTTATGGGGCTCTACAGGGAAGGAGACCCAGTACTTC
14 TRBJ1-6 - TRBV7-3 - CASSSSTSGSPLHF TGTGCCAGCAGCTCATCCACGTCCGGTTCACCCCTCCACTTT
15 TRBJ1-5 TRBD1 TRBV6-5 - CASSGTGWGNQPQHF TGTGCCAGCTCCGGGACAGGGTGGGGCAATCAGCCCCAGCATTTT
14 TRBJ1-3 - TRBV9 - CASSVSQAENTIYF TGTGCCAGCAGCGTGAGCCAGGCAGAAAACACCATATATTTT
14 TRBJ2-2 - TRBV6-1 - CASSEDSGTGELFF TGTGCCAGCAGTGAAGACTCGGGGACCGGGGAGCTGTTTTTT
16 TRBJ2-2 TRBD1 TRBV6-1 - CASSEGTGAPTGELFF TGTGCCAGCAGTGAAGGGACAGGGGCCCCCACCGGGGAGCTGTTTTTT
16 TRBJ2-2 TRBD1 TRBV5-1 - CASSLGGQANTGELFF TGCGCCAGCAGCTTGGGTGGACAGGCGAACACCGGGGAGCTGTTTTTT
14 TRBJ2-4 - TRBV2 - CASREEQAKNIQYF TGTGCCAGCAGGGAGGAACAAGCCAAAAACATTCAGTACTTC
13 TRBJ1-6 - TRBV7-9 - CASTRGNNSPLHF TGTGCCAGCACGAGGGGGAATAATTCACCCCTCCACTTT
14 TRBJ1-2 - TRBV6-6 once CASSYGNINYGYTF TGTGCCAGCAGTTACGGTAACATCAACTATGGCTACACCTTC
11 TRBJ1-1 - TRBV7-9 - CATTLAWWAFF TGTGCCACCACGCTGGCCTGGTGGGCTTTCTTT
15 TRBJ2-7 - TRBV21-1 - CASSAKSGNSYEQYF TGTGCCAGCAGCGCCAAGTCCGGGAACTCCTACGAGCAGTACTTC
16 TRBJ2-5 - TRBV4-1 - CASSQTLTRAQETQYF TGCGCCAGCAGCCAAACCCTGACTAGGGCCCAAGAGACCCAGTACTTC
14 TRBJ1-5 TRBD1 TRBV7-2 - CASSSPGGDQPQHF TGTGCCAGCAGCTCCCCAGGGGGAGATCAGCCCCAGCATTTT
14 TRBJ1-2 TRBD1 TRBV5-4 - CASSKGQGAYGYTF TGTGCCAGCAGCAAGGGACAGGGGGCCTATGGCTACACCTTC
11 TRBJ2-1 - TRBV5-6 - CASSVGEEQFF TGTGCCAGCAGCGTAGGGGAAGAGCAGTTCTTC
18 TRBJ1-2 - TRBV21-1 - CASSKKQLRQGASYGYTF TGTGCCAGCAGCAAAAAACAACTTCGACAGGGGGCCTCCTATGGCTACACCTTC
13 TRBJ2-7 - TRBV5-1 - CASGWGSSYEQYF TGCGCCAGCGGGTGGGGCTCCTCCTACGAGCAGTACTTC
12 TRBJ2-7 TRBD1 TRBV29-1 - CSVGQGSYEQYF TGCAGCGTGGGACAGGGGTCCTACGAGCAGTACTTC
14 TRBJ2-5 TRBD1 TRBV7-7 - CASSPDRGVETQYF TGTGCTAGCAGCCCCGACAGGGGCGTAGAGACCCAGTACTTC
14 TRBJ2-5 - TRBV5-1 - CASSLGLMGETQYF TGCGCCAGCAGCTTGGGACTCATGGGAGAGACCCAGTACTTC
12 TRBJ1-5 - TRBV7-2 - CASSLGGQPQHF TGTGCCAGCAGTCTAGGGGGTCAGCCCCAGCATTTT
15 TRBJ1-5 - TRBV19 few CASSIARVSNQPQHF TGTGCCAGTAGTATAGCTCGGGTTAGCAATCAGCCCCAGCATTTT
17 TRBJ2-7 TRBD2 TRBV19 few CASSPPRGGGRRGEQYF TGTGCCAGTAGCCCTCCCCGGGGGGGTGGCAGACGGGGCGAGCAGTACTTC
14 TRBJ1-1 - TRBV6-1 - CASSLGAGLFRAFF TGTGCCAGCAGCCTTGGGGCAGGCCTTTTTAGGGCTTTCTTT